Listed below are T cell receptor beta chains from one sample, sequenced in a study of cytomegalovirus exposure and HLA in healthy donors. Repertoires were generated with immunoSEQ multiplex PCR, while TCRdb's copy carries only in-frame clones and drops some. Of about 170,000 clones in the sample, roughly 85% were seen once. Sequencing input: PBMCs. The receptors here all came from a man younger than 40 in good health and CMV-seropositive. Both conserved end residues are part of each CDR3. Fields, in order: J gene, D gene, V gene, clone size, CDR3 protein, CDR3 DNA. A D gene is named only where the DNA matches it firmly. Size is stated for part of the rows, as once, few or many counts, or as a class when the clone is expanded.

j_call: TRBJ1-1
d_call: -
v_call: TRBV2
clone_size: -
cdr3_aa: CASRGTSEAFF
cdr3_nt: TGTGCCAGCAGGGGGACAAGTGAAGCTTTCTTT

j_call: TRBJ1-2
d_call: TRBD1
v_call: TRBV2
clone_size: few
cdr3_aa: CARMGRGRVYGYTF
cdr3_nt: TGTGCCAGGATGGGCAGGGGGCGAGTCTATGGCTACACCTTC

j_call: TRBJ2-1
d_call: TRBD2
v_call: TRBV5-1
clone_size: once
cdr3_aa: CASSNGLAGNSYNEQFF
cdr3_nt: TGCGCCAGCTCGAATGGGCTAGCGGGAAACTCCTACAATGAGCAGTTCTTC

j_call: TRBJ1-4
d_call: -
v_call: TRBV7-9
clone_size: -
cdr3_aa: CSSSLGWGGTNEKLFF
cdr3_nt: TGTTCCAGCAGCTTAGGATGGGGGGGTACTAATGAAAAACTGTTTTTT

j_call: TRBJ1-1
d_call: TRBD1
v_call: TRBV10-3
clone_size: -
cdr3_aa: CANRDRADTEAFF
cdr3_nt: TGTGCCAACCGGGACAGGGCGGACACTGAAGCTTTCTTT

j_call: TRBJ2-2
d_call: TRBD2
v_call: TRBV18
clone_size: -
cdr3_aa: CASSLGTSGSNTGELFF
cdr3_nt: TGTGCCAGCTCACTCGGGACTAGCGGGTCGAACACCGGGGAGCTGTTTTTT

j_call: TRBJ1-5
d_call: -
v_call: TRBV7-9
clone_size: -
cdr3_aa: CASSLFGEGKQPQHF
cdr3_nt: TGTGCCAGCAGCTTATTCGGGGAGGGAAAACAGCCCCAGCATTTT

j_call: TRBJ2-7
d_call: -
v_call: TRBV6-5
clone_size: few
cdr3_aa: CASTSSRVYEQYF
cdr3_nt: TGTGCCAGCACATCTAGCCGGGTATACGAGCAGTACTTC

j_call: TRBJ2-3
d_call: -
v_call: TRBV7-3
clone_size: -
cdr3_aa: CASSGPEGGLAADTQYF
cdr3_nt: TGTGCCAGCAGCGGCCCAGAGGGGGGGCTAGCGGCAGATACGCAGTATTTT

j_call: TRBJ2-1
d_call: -
v_call: TRBV27
clone_size: -
cdr3_aa: CASSLSRGSYNEQFF
cdr3_nt: TGTGCCAGCAGTTTATCAAGGGGATCCTACAATGAGCAGTTCTTC

j_call: TRBJ2-1
d_call: TRBD2
v_call: TRBV5-1
clone_size: few
cdr3_aa: CASSWGLVAVYNEQFF
cdr3_nt: TGCGCCAGCAGCTGGGGACTAGTAGCGGTCTACAATGAGCAGTTCTTC

j_call: TRBJ2-7
d_call: -
v_call: TRBV7-9
clone_size: -
cdr3_aa: CSSSLANRDEQYF
cdr3_nt: TGTTCCAGCAGCTTAGCTAACAGGGACGAGCAGTACTTC

j_call: TRBJ2-5
d_call: TRBD2
v_call: TRBV10-3
clone_size: -
cdr3_aa: CAIGKSGAQETQYF
cdr3_nt: TGTGCCATCGGTAAAAGCGGGGCCCAAGAGACCCAGTACTTC

j_call: TRBJ1-1
d_call: -
v_call: TRBV9
clone_size: -
cdr3_aa: CASSSDSLNTEAFF
cdr3_nt: TGTGCCAGCAGCTCAGACAGCCTGAACACTGAAGCTTTCTTT

j_call: TRBJ2-7
d_call: -
v_call: TRBV10-1
clone_size: -
cdr3_aa: CASSEGDSIYEQYF
cdr3_nt: TGCGCCAGCAGTGAGGGGGACTCCATCTACGAGCAGTACTTC

j_call: TRBJ2-2
d_call: TRBD2
v_call: TRBV6-5
clone_size: -
cdr3_aa: CASSSQTSLAGGELFF
cdr3_nt: TGTGCCAGCAGTTCCCAGACTAGCTTGGCGGGCGGGGAGCTGTTTTTT

j_call: TRBJ1-5
d_call: -
v_call: TRBV29-1
clone_size: -
cdr3_aa: CSAQWGTGQPQHF
cdr3_nt: TGCAGCGCGCAGTGGGGTACAGGTCAGCCCCAGCATTTT

j_call: TRBJ2-1
d_call: TRBD2
v_call: TRBV19
clone_size: -
cdr3_aa: CASSTQAGGRHEQFF
cdr3_nt: TGTGCCAGTAGTACCCAAGCGGGAGGGCGCCATGAGCAGTTCTTC

j_call: TRBJ1-1
d_call: -
v_call: TRBV6-5
clone_size: -
cdr3_aa: CASSPGDGFSEAFF
cdr3_nt: TGTGCCAGCAGCCCCGGCGACGGGTTCTCTGAAGCTTTCTTT

j_call: TRBJ1-1
d_call: -
v_call: TRBV5-6
clone_size: -
cdr3_aa: CASSSGGTYTEAFF
cdr3_nt: TGTGCCAGCAGCTCCGGAGGTACCTACACTGAAGCTTTCTTT

j_call: TRBJ2-7
d_call: TRBD1
v_call: TRBV30
clone_size: -
cdr3_aa: CAWSGGDRSSYEQYF
cdr3_nt: TGTGCCTGGAGTGGAGGGGACAGGAGCTCCTACGAGCAGTACTTC

j_call: TRBJ2-3
d_call: TRBD2
v_call: TRBV7-3
clone_size: -
cdr3_aa: CASSFGTSGTDTQYF
cdr3_nt: TGTGCCAGCAGCTTCGGGACTAGCGGCACAGATACGCAGTATTTT

j_call: TRBJ2-3
d_call: -
v_call: TRBV6-1
clone_size: -
cdr3_aa: CASRTFSGDTQYF
cdr3_nt: TGTGCCAGCAGGACTTTTAGCGGCGATACGCAGTATTTT

j_call: TRBJ2-2
d_call: -
v_call: TRBV15
clone_size: once
cdr3_aa: CATSRDFVDTGELFF
cdr3_nt: TGTGCCACCAGCAGAGACTTCGTTGACACCGGGGAGCTGTTTTTT

j_call: TRBJ1-1
d_call: TRBD1
v_call: TRBV11-3
clone_size: -
cdr3_aa: CASSSTGGVNTEAFF
cdr3_nt: TGTGCCAGCAGCTCTACAGGGGGCGTGAACACTGAAGCTTTCTTT

j_call: TRBJ2-1
d_call: TRBD2
v_call: TRBV13
clone_size: once
cdr3_aa: CASSLGPLAGVHNEQFF
cdr3_nt: TGTGCCAGCAGCTTAGGCCCGCTAGCGGGAGTCCACAATGAGCAGTTCTTC

j_call: TRBJ1-1
d_call: -
v_call: TRBV19
clone_size: few
cdr3_aa: CASTEQGLMNTEAFF
cdr3_nt: TGTGCCAGTACGGAGCAGGGGCTGATGAACACTGAAGCTTTCTTT

j_call: TRBJ1-2
d_call: TRBD1
v_call: TRBV6-1
clone_size: -
cdr3_aa: CASRAPAGGGYTF
cdr3_nt: TGTGCCAGCAGGGCCCCGGCAGGGGGTGGCTACACCTTC

j_call: TRBJ1-1
d_call: TRBD1
v_call: TRBV7-2
clone_size: -
cdr3_aa: CASSPDRDAAEAFF
cdr3_nt: TGTGCCAGCAGCCCGGACAGGGATGCGGCTGAAGCTTTCTTT

j_call: TRBJ2-7
d_call: -
v_call: TRBV5-1
clone_size: -
cdr3_aa: CASSSGPSYEQYF
cdr3_nt: TGCGCCAGCAGCTCAGGGCCCTCCTACGAGCAGTACTTC

j_call: TRBJ1-4
d_call: TRBD1
v_call: TRBV27
clone_size: -
cdr3_aa: CASSLQGASEKLFF
cdr3_nt: TGTGCCAGCAGTTTACAGGGGGCCTCCGAAAAACTGTTTTTT

j_call: TRBJ1-1
d_call: TRBD1
v_call: TRBV5-1
clone_size: -
cdr3_aa: CASSLDRGGTEAFF
cdr3_nt: TGCGCCAGCAGCTTGGACAGGGGGGGCACTGAAGCTTTCTTT

j_call: TRBJ2-3
d_call: TRBD1
v_call: TRBV4-3
clone_size: -
cdr3_aa: CASSRKGAQSPMDTQYF
cdr3_nt: TGCGCCAGCAGCCGGAAGGGGGCGCAAAGTCCCATGGATACGCAGTATTTT

j_call: TRBJ1-2
d_call: -
v_call: TRBV6-6
clone_size: -
cdr3_aa: CASSHGSRRGSGYTF
cdr3_nt: TGTGCCAGCAGCCACGGGTCTCGGAGGGGTTCTGGCTACACCTTC

j_call: TRBJ2-5
d_call: -
v_call: TRBV7-9
clone_size: -
cdr3_aa: CASSLARGRETQYF
cdr3_nt: TGTGCCAGCAGCTTAGCCCGGGGTAGAGAGACCCAGTACTTC

j_call: TRBJ2-1
d_call: TRBD1
v_call: TRBV7-8
clone_size: once
cdr3_aa: CASSSPLRQGNEQFF
cdr3_nt: TGTGCCAGCAGCTCCCCACTTCGACAGGGTAATGAGCAGTTCTTC

j_call: TRBJ2-5
d_call: -
v_call: TRBV6-5
clone_size: -
cdr3_aa: CASSPPNKETQYF
cdr3_nt: TGTGCCAGCAGTCCACCCAACAAAGAGACCCAGTACTTC

j_call: TRBJ2-3
d_call: TRBD2
v_call: TRBV18
clone_size: once
cdr3_aa: CASSPTSGTDTQYF
cdr3_nt: TGTGCCAGCTCACCTACTAGCGGCACAGATACGCAGTATTTT

j_call: TRBJ2-6
d_call: -
v_call: TRBV4-3
clone_size: few
cdr3_aa: CASSRQRSGANVLTF
cdr3_nt: TGCGCCAGCAGTCGACAGCGCTCTGGGGCCAACGTCCTGACTTTC

j_call: TRBJ2-5
d_call: TRBD1
v_call: TRBV19
clone_size: -
cdr3_aa: CASSGTGVETQYF
cdr3_nt: TGTGCCAGTAGTGGGACAGGGGTAGAGACCCAGTACTTC

j_call: TRBJ1-1
d_call: -
v_call: TRBV19
clone_size: once
cdr3_aa: CASSMGDRSNTEAFF
cdr3_nt: TGTGCCAGTAGTATGGGCGACAGATCGAACACTGAAGCTTTCTTT

j_call: TRBJ1-3
d_call: -
v_call: TRBV19
clone_size: -
cdr3_aa: CASSGADSGNTIYF
cdr3_nt: TGTGCCAGTAGTGGGGCAGACTCTGGAAACACCATATATTTT

j_call: TRBJ2-1
d_call: TRBD2
v_call: TRBV6-6
clone_size: -
cdr3_aa: CASSYSESGGEQFF
cdr3_nt: TGTGCCAGCAGTTACTCGGAGAGCGGGGGTGAGCAGTTCTTC